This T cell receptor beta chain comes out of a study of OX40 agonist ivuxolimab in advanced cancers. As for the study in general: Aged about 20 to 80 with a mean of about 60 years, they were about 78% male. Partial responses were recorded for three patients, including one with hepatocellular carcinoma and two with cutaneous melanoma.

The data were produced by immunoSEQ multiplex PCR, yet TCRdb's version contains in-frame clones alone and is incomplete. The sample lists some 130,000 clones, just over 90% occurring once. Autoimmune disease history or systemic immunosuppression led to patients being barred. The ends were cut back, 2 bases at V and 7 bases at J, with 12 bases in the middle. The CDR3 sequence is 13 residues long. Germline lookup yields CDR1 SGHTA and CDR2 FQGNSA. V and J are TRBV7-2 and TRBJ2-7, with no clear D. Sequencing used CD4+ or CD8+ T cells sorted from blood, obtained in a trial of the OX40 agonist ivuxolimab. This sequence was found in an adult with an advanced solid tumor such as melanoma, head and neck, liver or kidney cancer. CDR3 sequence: CASSLTRPGEQYF. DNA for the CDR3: TGTGCCAGCAGCTTAACAAGGCCTGGGGAGCAGTACTTC.